Each of the 13 T cell receptor beta chains below was sequenced from the same sample in a study of cytomegalovirus exposure and HLA in healthy donors (dated by TCRdb to 2016 to 2017). Library generation was performed with the immunoSEQ multiplex PCR assay. A mixture of 60 forward primers for TCR Vbeta segments and 13 reverse primers for TCR Jbeta segments was used in the multiplex PCR. TCRdb retrieved this table from immuneACCESS and kept in-frame rearrangements only. Not all clones are present; in checked studies, unresolved V genes account for under half, and no reason is known for the remainder. For this sample the table gives about 190,000 clones, of which roughly 75% were detected only once. The ten top clones hold approximately 4.6% of the sample. Sequencing input: PBMCs. These receptors originate from a man aged 25 to 40 in good health and CMV-seropositive.

The V call is TRBV7-2, the J call TRBJ1-1; D is ambiguous. This CDR3 spans 14 amino acids. Per the germline V gene, CDR1 is SGHTA and CDR2 is FQGNSA. Between the trimmed V and J ends, which lost 2 bases and 1 base, there was a span of 8 bases. The CDR3 sequence is CASSLSGRNTEAFF. The CDR3 coding sequence is TGTGCCAGCAGCTTAAGTGGGCGGAACACTGAAGCTTTCTTT.

The rearrangement joins TRBV28 to TRBJ2-1; D is unclear. Germline loops: CDR1 MDHEN, CDR2 SYDVKM. This CDR3 is built from 13 residues. The CDR3 spells CALSGQNANEQFF. The CDR3 nucleotides read TGTGCTCTCTCTGGGCAGAATGCCAATGAGCAGTTCTTC.

The chain employs TRBV7-3 and TRBJ2-7; D perhaps matches TRBD1 (6 bases). This CDR3 is 14 amino acids long. The V end lost 2 bases, the J end lost 7 bases, and 15 bases lay between the germline ends. In germline, CDR1 is SGHTA, CDR2 FQGTGA. The CDR3: CASSLWGTSSEQYF. CDR3 coding DNA: TGTGCCAGCAGCTTATGGGGGACATCGAGTGAGCAGTACTTC.

The chain uses TRBV4-3 and TRBJ2-1; D not certain. This CDR3 is built from 16 residues. V was clipped by 1 base and J by 2 bases, with 12 bases between them. The germline CDR1 and CDR2 sequences are LGHNA and YSLEER. This CDR3 is CASSQGGQFPYNEQFF. The CDR3 DNA sequence: TGCGCCAGCAGCCAAGGTGGGCAGTTCCCCTACAATGAGCAGTTCTTC.

The CDR3 nucleotides read TGTGCCAGCAGCCCCGGGGGCGGGGGCAGTGAGCAGTTCTTC. Translation gives CASSPGGGGSEQFF. The V and J genes are TRBV9 and TRBJ2-1; a possible D gene is TRBD2 (7 bases). Germline assignment: CDR1 SGDLS and CDR2 YYNGEE. The length of the CDR3 is 14 residues. V dropped 4 bases and J dropped 9 bases, with 17 bases sitting between them.

The V gene is TRBV4-1, the J gene TRBJ2-1, with 7 bases that match TRBD1. V shed 0 bases, J shed 4 bases, and the junction held 3 bases outside the gene matches. The CDR3 covers 15 residues. The germline V gene has CDR1 MGHRA and CDR2 YSYEKL. The CDR3 bases are TGCGCCAGCAGCCAAGACACAGGGGATTACAATGAGCAGTTCTTC. Residues: CASSQDTGDYNEQFF.

This rearrangement joins TRBV5-4 to TRBJ1-3; D ambiguous. V gave up 4 bases and J gave up 4 bases, with 3 bases separating them. The CDR3 has 11 residues. Germline CDR1 SGHNT, CDR2 YYREEE (reference sequence). CDR3 sequence reads: CASSVGNTIYF. CDR3 DNA sequence: TGTGCCAGCAGCGTAGGAAACACCATATATTTT.

This rearrangement joins TRBV6-6 to TRBJ1-1; a weak D match, TRBD1 (6 bases). V shed 6 bases and J shed 6 bases, with 8 bases lying between them. Germline V gene sequence: CDR1 MNHNY, CDR2 SVGAGI (reference sequence). This CDR3 is built from 11 residues. Here the CDR3 DNA reads TGTGCCAGCAGATGGACAGCTGAAGCTTTCTTT. Translated: CASRWTAEAFF.

The rearrangement links TRBV19 to TRBJ2-2; 14 bases line up with TRBD2. The germline V gene has CDR1 LNHDA and CDR2 SQIVND (reference sequence). The CDR3 consists of 16 residues. The trim removed 6 bases at V and 5 bases at J, leaving 5 bases unmatched. CDR3 protein: CASRTSGRVWTGELFF. As DNA, the CDR3 is TGTGCCAGTAGGACTAGCGGGAGGGTATGGACCGGGGAGCTGTTTTTT.

The chain joins TRBV19 to TRBJ2-7, with D unresolved. In germline, CDR1 is LNHDA, CDR2 SQIVND (reference sequence). This CDR3 region has 14 residues. V shed 0 bases and J shed 3 bases, with 9 bases lying between them. CDR3 in DNA: TGTGCCAGTAGTATAGATAACACCTTCTACGAGCAGTACTTC. This encodes CASSIDNTFYEQYF.

This clone was observed a few times. The chain recombines TRBV7-2 with TRBJ2-7; 9 bases map to TRBD2. The CDR3 contains 15 residues. V was clipped by 8 bases and J by 4 bases; unmatched bases: 12. Germline CDR1 reads SGHTA; CDR2 reads FQGNSA. CDR3 nucleotides: TGTGCCAGCGGGCGGCGGGGGGGCAAAATGTACGAGCAGTACTTC. Encoded protein: CASGRRGGKMYEQYF.

Note on this clone: Other DNA sequences in this sample translate to the same CDR3. The V call is TRBV7-9, the J call TRBJ1-2; tentative D call: TRBD1 (6 bases). Germline V lookup: CDR1 SEHNR, CDR2 FQNEAQ (reference sequence). Trimming cost V 1 base and J 4 bases, with 7 bases left between them. CDR3 length: 13 residues. CDR3 in DNA: TGTGCCAGCAGCTTAGGGACAGCCTATGGCTACACCTTC. This gives the protein CASSLGTAYGYTF.

This sequence joins TRBV6-5 and TRBJ1-2; 9 positions match TRBD1. The CDR3 is made up of 13 amino acids. The germline gives CDR1 MNHEY, CDR2 SVGAGI. V lost 5 bases to trimming and J lost 6 bases; unmatched junction nucleotides: 4. CDR3 sequence: CASSQQGANGYTF. The CDR3 DNA follows: TGTGCCAGCAGTCAACAGGGGGCGAATGGCTACACCTTC.